These 17 T cell receptor beta chains were sequenced from one sample in a study of OX40 agonist ivuxolimab in advanced cancers. Assay used: immunoSEQ multiplex PCR; TCRdb lists only in-frame clones, some missing. Of around 60,000 clones detected, 84% appear once; the ten largest clones hold 2.4%. The sequenced sample was CD4+ or CD8+ T cells sorted from blood, obtained in a trial of the OX40 agonist ivuxolimab. The receptors stem from an adult with an advanced solid tumor such as melanoma, head and neck, liver or kidney cancer.

V and J are TRBV19 and TRBJ2-7; 7 bases are shared with TRBD2. Germline CDR1 reads LNHDA; CDR2 reads SQIVND (reference sequence). The J segment lost 2 bases and the V segment lost 2 bases, leaving 6 bases of the junction unmatched. The CDR3 sequence is 15 residues long. CDR3 loop: CASSIPGRGAYEQYF. The DNA for the CDR3 is TGTGCCAGTAGTATACCGGGACGGGGGGCCTACGAGCAGTACTTC.

The chain's CDR3 is CASSPLMSTGIETQYF. CDR3 DNA sequence: TGTGCCAGCAGTCCCTTGATGTCGACGGGGATCGAGACCCAGTACTTC. The chain employs TRBV2 and TRBJ2-5, with D perhaps TRBD2 (5 bases). The CDR3 sequence is 16 residues long. The germline CDR1 and CDR2 sequences are SNHLY and FYNNEI. Trimming pared 5 bases from V and 5 bases from J, leaving 21 bases between.

J is TRBJ2-2 and V is TRBV7-2, with D uncertain. There are 14 residues in the CDR3. Trimming cost V 5 bases and J 3 bases, with 10 bases left between them. Germline V gene lookup returns CDR1 SGHTA and CDR2 FQGNSA. The CDR3 bases are TGTGCCAGCAGCCTGACGGCCTACACCGGGGAGCTGTTTTTT. This translates into CASSLTAYTGELFF.

V is TRBV10-2 and J is TRBJ1-6; 7 positions match TRBD1. V trimming: 5 bases; J trimming: 7 bases; junction bases outside the gene matches: 11. Germline loops: CDR1 WSHSY, CDR2 SAAADI. There are 16 residues in the CDR3. For the CDR3, the DNA is TGCGCCAGCAGTTACTCCTGGACAGGCAACAATTCACCCCTCCACTTT. Its protein product is CASSYSWTGNNSPLHF.

The rearrangement uses TRBV14 and TRBJ1-1; D not resolved. There are 13 residues in the CDR3. V lost 4 bases, J lost 0 bases, and 6 bases lay in between. Germline V gives CDR1 SGHDN, CDR2 FVKESK. As DNA, the CDR3 is TGTGCCAGCAGCCTTAAGATGAACACTGAAGCTTTCTTT. It encodes CASSLKMNTEAFF.

The chain links TRBV28 to TRBJ1-4; 9 bases align to TRBD1. Germline V gene sequence: CDR1 MDHEN, CDR2 SYDVKM. V was clipped by 6 bases and J by 11 bases; unmatched bases: 10. CDR3 length: 14 residues. Here the CDR3 DNA reads TGTGCCAGCAGGCGGACCGGGACAGGGAACAAACTGTTTTTT. It codes for CASRRTGTGNKLFF.

This clone was seen only a few times. The V and J genes are TRBV4-2 and TRBJ1-4; D not certain. CDR3 length equals 15 residues. The ends were cut back, 1 base at V and 0 bases at J, with 6 bases in the middle. Germline lookup yields CDR1 LGHNA and CDR2 YNFKEQ. CDR3 sequence (DNA): TGTGCCAGCAGCCAAGCCGGCTCAACTAATGAAAAACTGTTTTTT. It is translated as CASSQAGSTNEKLFF.

As regards this clone: The junction shows a germline mismatch at one end, possibly a read error. The V and J genes are TRBV7-2 and TRBJ1-1; a weak D match, TRBD1 (5 bases). The CDR3 runs to 12 residues. The germline CDR1 and CDR2 sequences are SGHTA and FQGNSA. In DNA, the CDR3 is TGTGCCAGCAGCCTAGCCCAGGGTTTAGGTTTCTTT. Translated: CASSLAQGLGFF.

The chain employs TRBV5-1 and TRBJ2-7; possible D gene TRBD1, 6 bases. V was shortened by 0 bases and J by 2 bases, with 15 bases between the two germline ends. CDR1 is SGHRS and CDR2 is YFSETQ in the germline V gene. This CDR3 comprises 16 residues. The DNA for the CDR3 is TGCGCCAGCAGCTTGGTTGTCAGGGGAACCCCCTACGAGCAGTACTTC. Its translation is CASSLVVRGTPYEQYF. The variable domain in full, completed from reference TRBV5-1 and TRBJ2-7, reads KAGVTQTPRYLIKTRGQQVTLSCSPISGHRSVSWYQQTPGQGLQFLFEYFSETQRNKGNFPGRFSGRQFSNSRSEMNVSTLELGDSALYLCASSLVVRGTPYEQYFGPGTRLTVT.

This chain uses TRBV7-3 with TRBJ2-2; TRBD1 is a possible D gene (6 bases). The CDR3 contains 14 residues. The V gene's germline CDR1 is SGHTA and CDR2 FQGTGA. Trimming cost V 1 base and J 6 bases, with 9 bases left between them. CDR3 coding DNA: TGTGCCAGCAGCTTAAAGACAGGTCCCGGGGAGCTGTTTTTT. The encoded protein is CASSLKTGPGELFF.

The chain couples TRBV5-1 to TRBJ1-2; TRBD1 is a possible D gene (6 bases). This CDR3 region has 13 residues. Between the trimmed V and J ends, which lost 5 bases and 6 bases, there was a span of 14 bases. Germline CDR1 SGHRS, CDR2 YFSETQ. In DNA form, the CDR3 reads TGCGCCAGCAGAACAGGGAAGGAGGATGGCTACACCTTC. It is translated as CASRTGKEDGYTF.

The chain combines TRBV19 with TRBJ1-1, with D perhaps TRBD1 (6 bases). Trimming left V 2 bases short and J 3 bases short, with 7 bases between. Germline V CDR1 and CDR2: LNHDA, SQIVND (reference sequence). The CDR3 sequence is 13 residues long. CDR3 protein: CASSIQGYTEAFF. Here the CDR3 DNA reads TGTGCCAGTAGTATACAGGGGTACACTGAAGCTTTCTTT. The full variable domain, with the rest looked up from reference TRBV19 and TRBJ1-1, is DGGITQSPKYLFRKEGQNVTLSCEQNLNHDAMYWYRQDPGQGLRLIYYSQIVNDFQKGDIAEGYSVSREKKESFPLTVTSAQKNPTAFYLCASSIQGYTEAFFGQGTRLTVV.

This clone appeared once. The same CDR3 is also encoded by other DNA sequences in this sample. The genes are TRBV19 and TRBJ1-1; D may be TRBD1 (5 bases). From germline, CDR1 is LNHDA and CDR2 SQIVND (reference sequence). The V end was cut by 5 bases, the J end by 0 bases, with 10 bases between. The CDR3 spans 14 residues. The CDR3 loop is CASSPQVMNTEAFF. In nucleotides, the CDR3 is TGTGCCAGTAGTCCACAGGTTATGAACACTGAAGCTTTCTTT. The variable domain in full, with the rest retrieved from reference TRBV19 and TRBJ1-1, is DGGITQSPKYLFRKEGQNVTLSCEQNLNHDAMYWYRQDPGQGLRLIYYSQIVNDFQKGDIAEGYSVSREKKESFPLTVTSAQKNPTAFYLCASSPQVMNTEAFFGQGTRLTVV.

This clone was recorded only once. The rearrangement uses TRBV7-9 and TRBJ2-1; 10 bases match TRBD2. The V gene end was trimmed by 4 bases and the J gene end by 7 bases; junction bases not matched to a gene: 7. The CDR3 totals 15 residues. Per germline, CDR1 SEHNR and CDR2 FQNEAQ (reference sequence). DNA of the CDR3: TGTGCCAGCAGCTCCTATAGTAGCGGGGGGAATGAGCAGTTCTTC. Translation: CASSSYSSGGNEQFF. The whole variable domain, filled in from reference TRBV7-9 and TRBJ2-1, reads DTGVSQNPRHKITKRGQNVTFRCDPISEHNRLYWYRQTLGQGPEFLTYFQNEAQLEKSRLLSDRFSAERPKGSFSTLEIQRTEQGDSAMYLCASSSYSSGGNEQFFGPGTRLTVL.

This clone rates as large. This sequence joins TRBV2 and TRBJ2-7, with D possibly matching TRBD2 (5 bases). The CDR3 totals 14 residues. Germline V gene lookup returns CDR1 SNHLY and CDR2 FYNNEI. V was cut by 7 bases and J by 0 bases, with 13 bases left in between. The CDR3 nucleotides read TGTGCCAGCAAAGAAGGACTTGACTCCTACGAGCAGTACTTC. The encoded protein is CASKEGLDSYEQYF. Looking up the rest from reference TRBV2 and TRBJ2-7 gives the full variable domain: EPEVTQTPSHQVTQMGQEVILRCVPISNHLYFYWYRQILGQKVEFLVSFYNNEISEKSEIFDDQFSVERPDGSNFTLKIRSTKLEDSAMYFCASKEGLDSYEQYFGPGTRLTVT.

This chain's CDR3 is CASSHRAGDEKLFF. CDR3 coding DNA: TGTGCCAGCAGTCACAGGGCTGGGGATGAAAAACTGTTTTTT. The V gene is TRBV6-6, the J gene TRBJ1-4; a possible D gene is TRBD1 (6 bases). The V end lost 5 bases, the J end lost 6 bases, and 13 bases lay between the germline ends. The CDR3 has 14 amino acids. The germline V gene encodes CDR1 MNHNY and CDR2 SVGAGI (reference sequence).

A few counts support this clone. This sequence joins TRBV7-3 and TRBJ1-1, with 8 bases lining up with TRBD1. This CDR3 region has 15 residues. Germline loops: CDR1 SGHTA, CDR2 FQGTGA. J lost 6 bases, V lost 4 bases, and 10 bases had no gene match. The CDR3 DNA sequence: TGTGCCAGCAGCTCCAGTCAGGGGGCAACTTCTGAAGCTTTCTTT. Its protein product is CASSSSQGATSEAFF.